The 25 T cell receptor beta chains given below trace back to one sample, sequenced in a study of tumor and adjacent non-tumor tissue in lung cancer. Three rounds of nested PCR, following a modified ARM-PCR protocol, produced the TCRbeta library. Each CDR3 protein gets one entry after TCRdb re-called the multiplex PCR reads with MiXCR. The profile shows some 99,000 distinct CDR3 sequences, about 63% of them singletons. This sample's RNA came from whole unsorted tissue. More than 3 cm separated this lung sample from the edge of the tumor. Specimen: distant non-tumor lung tissue. The receptors were gathered from a man aged 60 to 69 with non-small cell lung cancer.

J is TRBJ2-5 and V is TRBV6-2 or TRBV6-3; 7 nucleotides agree with TRBD2. Per the germline V gene, CDR1 is MNHEY and CDR2 is SVGEGT. The junction had 13 bases not matched to a gene; V was cut back by 8 bases and J by 4 bases. CDR3 length equals 15 residues. The CDR3 region is CASEMGTTDRETQYF. The CDR3 bases are TGTGCCAGCGAGATGGGGACTACTGATCGAGAGACCCAGTACTTC.

Only a few counts were recorded for this clonotype. The J gene is TRBJ2-1, the V gene TRBV24-1, with 9 bases aligning to TRBD2. V trimming: 4 bases; J trimming: 7 bases; junction bases outside the gene matches: 10. This CDR3 has 16 amino acids. The germline gives CDR1 KGHDR, CDR2 SFDVKD. CDR3 region: CATSDPAGTSRNEQFF. The CDR3 DNA reads as TGTGCCACCAGTGACCCTGCCGGGACTAGCAGAAATGAGCAGTTCTTC.

The table lists this clonotype with many counts. The CDR3 spells CASSATKGSNQPQHF. The CDR3 bases are TGTGCCAGCAGTGCCACAAAGGGAAGCAATCAGCCCCAGCATTTT. This chain links TRBV6-1 with TRBJ1-5; D gene unclear. Germline V gives CDR1 MNHNS, CDR2 SASEGT. This CDR3 comprises 15 residues. The V end lost 4 bases, the J end lost 1 base, and 11 bases lay between the germline ends.

In the case of this clonotype: A much larger clone differs from this one at a single base, so this may be a read error. This chain links TRBV10-1 with TRBJ2-1; D is uncertain. CDR1 and CDR2 (germline): WNHNN, SYGVQD (reference sequence). This CDR3 comprises 15 residues. For the CDR3, the DNA is TGCGCCAGCAGTGATGTAGGGTCTGGCTACAATGAGCAGCTCTTC. It encodes CASSDVGSGYNEQLF.

This clonotype occurred many times. This rearrangement joins TRBV12-3 or TRBV12-4 to TRBJ2-1; TRBD2 agrees at 7 bases. The CDR3 runs to 16 residues. V dropped 4 bases and J dropped 5; count of bases not matched to a gene: 11. The CDR3 region is CASSSNPGTINNEQFF. CDR3 DNA: TGTGCCAGCAGTTCAAACCCCGGGACTATAAACAATGAGCAGTTCTTC.

This clonotype was observed a handful of times. A much bigger clone sits one base away, suggesting this may be a read error. The V and J genes are TRBV4-2 and TRBJ2-7, with D tentatively TRBD2 (6 bases). Germline V gene data show CDR1 as LGHNA and CDR2 as YNFKEQ. The CDR3 is 13 residues long. CDR3 DNA sequence: TGTGTCAGCAGCCAAGATCGGGGGAACGAGCAGTACTTC. Its protein is CVSSQDRGNEQYF.

A word on this clonotype: A much larger clonotype is one base distant, so this may be a read error. The chain combines TRBV20-1 with TRBJ2-1; 8 bases align to TRBD1. The CDR3 is 15 amino acids. V gave up 0 bases and J gave up 7 bases; unmatched junction bases: 8. The germline V gene has CDR1 DFQATT and CDR2 SNEGSKA (reference sequence). CDR3 sequence: CSARDSDRELNEQFF. In DNA, the CDR3 is TGCAGTGCTAGAGATTCGGACAGGGAGTTGAATGAGCAGTTCTTC.

Points on this clonotype: Because the CDR3 is missing its conserved closing phenylalanine or tryptophan, this is likely a read error. The chain employs TRBV6-1 and TRBJ1-2; 7 bases line up with TRBD1. Germline loops: CDR1 MNHNS, CDR2 SASEGT. This CDR3 is 13 amino acids long. The CDR3 reads CTSREGQRYGYTI. CDR3 coding DNA: TGTACCAGCAGAGAGGGACAGCGCTATGGCTACACCATC.

To note about this clonotype: The limits of the CDR3 on the DNA are not certain, so only TCRdb's listed CDR3 is given. The J gene is TRBJ2-2, the V gene TRBV5-1; the D call of TRBD2 is as the table states it, not checked on the DNA. 18 amino acids form the CDR3, both terminal residues included. From germline, CDR1 is SGHRS and CDR2 YFSETQ. CDR3 in amino acids: CASSASGLAGGNTGSCFF.

Many counts were recorded for this clonotype. CDR3 in DNA: TGTGCCAGCAGGAATCGGGACAGGGGCGGAAATCAGCCCCAGCATTTT. It specifies CASRNRDRGGNQPQHF. The chain carries TRBV12-3 or TRBV12-4 and TRBJ1-5; 10 positions agree with TRBD1. Trimming removed 6 bases from V and 4 bases from J; junction bases left unmatched: 9. The CDR3 totals 16 residues.

Comments on this clonotype: This may stem from a read error, because a much larger clone lies one nucleotide away. The rearrangement links TRBV12-3 or TRBV12-4 to TRBJ2-1; no definite D call. V dropped 3 bases and J dropped 8 bases, with 5 bases sitting between them. This CDR3 has 11 residues. The CDR3 loop is CASSLHDEQFF. As DNA, the CDR3 is TGTGCCAGCAGTTTGCACGATGAGCAGTTCTTC.

To note about this clonotype: The junction shows a germline mismatch at one end, possibly a read error. J is TRBJ1-5 and V is TRBV12-3 or TRBV12-4; TRBD1 matches 8 bases. There are 14 residues in the CDR3. The chain's CDR3 is CASNPGQGDQPQHF. CDR3 DNA sequence: TGTGCCAGCAACCCAGGACAGGGCGATCAGCCTCAGCATTTT.

Of note for this clonotype: At one end, the junction sequence differs from germline, possibly due to a read error. This chain links TRBV11-1 with TRBJ2-1; TRBD2 matches 9 bases. The germline V gene has CDR1 SGHAT and CDR2 FQDESV (reference sequence). The CDR3 is 14 residues long. The CDR3 is CTNSISGRSNEQFF. The CDR3 region has the DNA TGTACCAACAGCATTAGCGGGAGAAGCAATGAGCAATTCTTC.

Notes on this clonotype: Compared with germline, one end of the junction differs, possibly owing to a read error. The rearrangement links TRBV6-6 to TRBJ2-3; tentatively, D is TRBD1 or TRBD2 (5 bases each). The CDR3 extends over 17 amino acids. The V gene's germline CDR1 is MNHNY and CDR2 SVGAGI (reference sequence). CDR3 DNA sequence: TGTGCCAGTAGTTACGGGGATGACAGTTACTACACAGATACGCAGTATTTT. This sequence encodes CASSYGDDSYYTDTQYF.

This clonotype appeared a few times. The chain links TRBV12-3 or TRBV12-4 to TRBJ1-3, with no clear D. Trimming shortened V by 4 bases and J by 1 base, and 11 bases separated the two germline ends. This CDR3 is built from 15 residues. The DNA for the CDR3 is TGTGCCAGCAGTTACGACGGAAAGTCTGGAAACACCATATATTTT. Translated: CASSYDGKSGNTIYF.

This clonotype was observed a handful of times. This may be a read error: a much more frequent sequence differs by one nucleotide. The V call is TRBV5-5, the J call TRBJ1-2, with TRBD1 matching 8 bases. This CDR3 is built from 16 residues. Trimming at V came to 0 bases and at J to 10 bases, leaving 14 bases not matched to a gene. Germline values: CDR1 SGHKS, CDR2 YYEKEE (reference sequence). DNA of the CDR3: TGTGCCAGCAGCTTGGAGGGGCGCAGGGGGCGAGCGAACTACACCTTC. As protein: CASSLEGRRGRANYTF.

As for this clonotype: Since a much larger clone is just one base distant, this may be a read error. The chain recombines TRBV4-3 with TRBJ2-7; D is unresolved. From germline, CDR1 is LGHNA and CDR2 YSLEER. This CDR3 has 14 residues. In DNA, the CDR3 is TGCACCAGCAGCCAAGACCATACATCCTACGAGCAGTACTTC. This gives the protein CTSSQDHTSYEQYF.

Ten or more counts support this clonotype. The chain uses TRBV6-1 and TRBJ2-2, with D possibly being TRBD1 (6 bases). In germline, CDR1 is MNHNS, CDR2 SASEGT. V gave up 6 bases and J gave up 0 bases, with 11 bases separating them. The CDR3 spans 15 residues. This chain's CDR3 is CASRTGHTNTGELFF. The CDR3 DNA reads TGTGCCAGCAGGACGGGACATACGAACACCGGGGAGCTGTTTTTT.

Turning to this clonotype: Mismatch with germline at one junction end may stem from a read error. The gene calls are TRBV18 and TRBJ1-2; D is unclear. Germline loops: CDR1 KGHSH, CDR2 LQKENI. This CDR3 is built from 13 residues. This CDR3 is CTSSPSSRLGYTF. DNA of the CDR3: TGTACCAGCTCACCATCCAGCCGGCTTGGCTACACCTTC.

As regards this clonotype: This sequence may be a read error, since a much larger clone differs from it by one base. This chain uses TRBV12-3 or TRBV12-4 with TRBJ2-7; D not resolved. The CDR3 length is 14 residues. Trimming left V 0 bases short and J 2 bases short, with 8 bases between. The CDR3 nucleotides read TGTGCCAGCAGTTTAGCAGAGAGAGCCTACGAGCAGTACTTC. Translating it yields CASSLAERAYEQYF.

Only a few counts were recorded for this clonotype. V and J are TRBV5-1 and TRBJ1-1, with a weak D call TRBD1 (5 bases). Per the germline V gene, CDR1 is SGHRS and CDR2 is YFSETQ. The CDR3 totals 14 residues. Between the trimmed V and J ends, which lost 1 base and 4 bases, there was a span of 11 bases. DNA of the CDR3: TGCGCCAGCAGCTTGTATTCCGGGGGCACTGAAGCTTTCTTT. Its translation: CASSLYSGGTEAFF.

The sample holds many counts of this clonotype. The gene calls are TRBV28 and TRBJ2-7, with 10 bases that match TRBD2. V shed 7 bases and J 4 bases; nucleotides not matched to a gene: 10. Germline CDR1 is MDHEN and CDR2 is SYDVKM. The CDR3 is made up of 15 amino acids. The CDR3 is CASTSNSGRRYEQYF. The CDR3 DNA is TGTGCCAGCACCTCCAATAGCGGGAGGCGGTACGAGCAGTACTTC.

This clonotype was found a few times. One end of the junction varies from germline; a read error may be responsible. This chain links TRBV11-2 with TRBJ2-7; 7 bases line up with TRBD1. Germline values: CDR1 SGHAT, CDR2 FQNNGV. The CDR3 extends over 14 amino acids. The CDR3 here is CARSLEGAKSQQYF. For the CDR3, the DNA is TGTGCCCGCAGCTTAGAGGGGGCCAAATCCCAGCAGTACTTC.

With regard to this clonotype: Relative to the germline gene, one junction end is altered; a read error may explain this. This rearrangement joins TRBV6-1 to TRBJ2-1; D unresolved. The CDR3 loop spans 13 amino acids. CDR1 and CDR2 from the germline V gene are MNHNS and SASEGT. The DNA for the CDR3 is TGCGCCAGCAGTGCCACTGCATACAATGAGCAGTTCTTC. Translation: CASSATAYNEQFF.

This clonotype was counted once. A clone one base away is much larger, so this may be a read error. The chain couples TRBV12-3 or TRBV12-4 to TRBJ1-2, with unresolved D. This CDR3 spans 13 amino acids. Deletions cut 5 bases from V and 4 bases from J, with 11 bases between. The CDR3 sequence: CASSTPLTYGYTF. The CDR3 nucleotides read TGTGCCAGCAGTACCCCCTTAACCTATGGCTACACCTTC.